Listed here are 28 T cell receptor beta chains from one sample, sequenced in a study of neurological immune-mediated disorders (dated 2019 in TCRdb). Libraries were constructed by 5' RACE. Sequencing took place on an Illumina HiSeq 2500. TCRdb cleaned the public reads at Q25 with fastp, built clones with MiXCR and kept in-frame beta chains. CDR3 protein sequences are deduplicated, and each keeps its most common genes and DNA. The sample data list more than 70,000 distinct CDR3 sequences, and 10% to 13% of these were observed just once. About 1.8% of the sample rests with the top ten. The sample was PBMCs. The receptors here all came from a man aged 40-49 years in good health.

This clonotype showed up many times. This chain joins TRBV21-1 and TRBJ2-7; the table gives TRBD1 as D, unverified against the DNA. TRBV21-1 is a recognized pseudogene. The CDR3 is 14 residues long. CDR3 DNA: TGTGCCAGCAGCAAGAAGGGGGAAGCCTACGAGCAGTACTTC. Its translation is CASSKKGEAYEQYF.

This clonotype has ten or more counts. The chain recombines TRBV7-2 with TRBJ1-1; 7 positions agree with TRBD1. The CDR3 consists of 16 residues. The junction had 11 bases not matched to a gene; V was cut back by 1 base and J by 6 bases. The germline V gene encodes CDR1 SGHTA and CDR2 FQGNSA. The CDR3 sequence is CASSLEGARGLPEAFF. CDR3 nucleotide sequence: TGTGCCAGCAGCTTAGAAGGCGCCAGGGGGTTACCTGAAGCTTTCTTT.

This clonotype was picked up many times. CDR3 sequence reads: CASSPTGLASNEQFF. The CDR3 region has the DNA TGTGCCAGCAGCCCGACCGGACTAGCTTCCAATGAGCAGTTCTTC. The chain has TRBV3-1 and TRBJ2-1, with TRBD2 matching 8 bases. This CDR3 spans 15 amino acids. In germline, CDR1 is LGHDT, CDR2 YNNKEL (reference sequence). After removal of 4 bases from V and 6 bases from J, the junction contained 8 bases not matched to a gene.

Worth noting for this clonotype: At one end the junction does not follow the germline gene, possibly because of a read error. This chain links TRBV3-1 with TRBJ1-1; no clear D. CDR3 length: 14 amino acids. The germline V gene has CDR1 LGHDT and CDR2 YNNKEL (reference sequence). The chain's CDR3 is CVSSHDVKGTEAFF. In nucleotides, the CDR3 is TGTGTCAGCAGCCATGATGTAAAGGGCACTGAAGCTTTCTTT.

This clonotype was seen repeatedly, ten times or more. This chain joins TRBV24-1 and TRBJ2-1; 13 positions match TRBD2. The CDR3 is 18 residues long. After removal of 2 bases from V and 4 bases from J, the junction contained 7 bases not matched to a gene. Germline loops: CDR1 KGHDR, CDR2 SFDVKD. For the CDR3, the DNA is TGTGCCACCAGTGATTCTACTAGCGGGGGGGCGGGATACAATGAGCAGTTCTTC. Translation: CATSDSTSGGAGYNEQFF.

This clonotype was detected only a few times. V is TRBV7-8 and J is TRBJ2-3; D is unresolved. V shed 3 bases and J shed 2 bases, with 9 bases lying between them. The CDR3 runs to 14 residues. Germline V gene lookup returns CDR1 SGHVS and CDR2 FQNEAQ. In DNA form, the CDR3 reads TGTGCCAGCAGCTTCCTCGGGTACACAGATACGCAGTATTTT. It yields the protein CASSFLGYTDTQYF.

The chain joins TRBV27 to TRBJ1-3; possibly TRBD1 for D (6 bases). The CDR3 is 16 amino acids. Per the germline V gene, CDR1 is MNHEY and CDR2 is SMNVEV (reference sequence). V was trimmed by 5 bases and J by 7 bases, leaving 21 bases between them. The CDR3 here is CASSKEPTGRWNTIYF. The DNA for the CDR3 is TGTGCCAGCAGTAAAGAGCCGACAGGCCGGTGGAACACCATATATTTT.

At least ten counts were recorded for this clonotype. The CDR3 region is CAIQPDGNQPQHF. As DNA, the CDR3 is TGTGCCATCCAGCCCGATGGGAATCAGCCCCAGCATTTT. V is TRBV10-3 and J is TRBJ1-5; D gene uncertain. Deletions cut 8 bases from V and 4 bases from J, with 12 bases between. The V gene's germline CDR1 is ENHRY and CDR2 SYGVKD. There are 13 residues in the CDR3.

There are many counts of this clonotype. V gene TRBV7-7 combines with J gene TRBJ2-3; possible D gene TRBD2, 5 bases. Between the trimmed V and J ends, which lost 5 bases and 0 bases, there was a span of 15 bases. CDR3 size: 16 residues. The germline gives CDR1 SSHAT, CDR2 FNYEAQ (reference sequence). This CDR3 reads CASSPGIGGSTDTQYF. The CDR3 DNA is TGTGCCAGCAGCCCCGGGATCGGCGGCAGCACAGATACGCAGTATTTT.

Ten or more counts support this clonotype. The chain couples TRBV28 to TRBJ1-3; D gene uncertain. Trimming removed 0 bases at V and 1 base at J, with 4 bases between. The CDR3 is made up of 14 amino acids. CDR1 is MDHEN and CDR2 is SYDVKM in the germline V gene. For the CDR3, the DNA is TGTGCCAGCAGTTTATGGGGGTCTGGAAACACCATATATTTT. Translating gives CASSLWGSGNTIYF.

This clonotype has ten or more counts. The chain links TRBV29-1 to TRBJ1-1, with no clear D. Germline V gene sequence: CDR1 SQVTM, CDR2 ANQGSEA. Trimming removed 4 bases from V and 8 bases from J, with 8 bases in between. The CDR3 spans 10 residues. The CDR3, as DNA: TGCAGCGTTGTGGGAGACGAAGCTTTCTTT. It yields the protein CSVVGDEAFF.

This clonotype has at least ten counts. V usage is TRBV6-1 and J usage is TRBJ1-5; weak D call: TRBD1 (5 bases). This CDR3 region has 20 residues. From germline, CDR1 is MNHNS and CDR2 SASEGT. V was shortened by 7 bases and J by 4 bases, with 32 bases between the two germline ends. The CDR3 reads CASTPQGSILQFTSNQPQHF. DNA for the CDR3: TGTGCCAGCACCCCCCAGGGTTCCATCCTTCAATTTACTTCAAATCAGCCCCAGCATTTT.

J is TRBJ2-1 and V is TRBV5-1, with D possibly matching TRBD2 (5 bases). Trimming stripped 4 bases from V and 8 bases from J, with 19 bases between. CDR3 length equals 15 residues. Germline lookup yields CDR1 SGHRS and CDR2 YFSETQ. CDR3 protein: CASSIEDSLSYEQFF. CDR3 in DNA: TGCGCCAGCAGCATAGAGGACTCGCTAAGCTATGAGCAGTTCTTC.

Points on this clonotype: It is unclear where the CDR3 begins or ends on the DNA, so no DNA is shown, and the CDR3 is as TCRdb lists it. The V and J genes are TRBV5-1 and TRBJ2-3; the table's D call TRBD1 went unverified against the DNA. Per germline, CDR1 SGHRS and CDR2 YFSETQ. Inclusive of both ends, the CDR3 amounts to 19 amino acids. This CDR3 reads CASSIYLCSATQIADTQYF.

The sample holds many counts of this clonotype. The chain uses TRBV28 and TRBJ2-7; no definite D call. Per germline, CDR1 MDHEN and CDR2 SYDVKM. This CDR3 is built from 14 residues. The V and J ends lost 5 bases and 1 base respectively, with 12 bases between them. CDR3 residues: CASSTPLQSYEQYF. DNA of the CDR3: TGTGCCAGCAGTACCCCCCTCCAGTCCTACGAGCAGTACTTC.

This clonotype was seen repeatedly, ten times or more. The chain joins TRBV5-1 to TRBJ1-6, with D uncertain. Germline-derived CDR1 and CDR2 are SGHRS and YFSETQ. The CDR3 extends over 13 amino acids. Trimming took off 9 bases at V and 10 bases at J, with 17 bases between the two ends. As DNA, the CDR3 is TGCGCCACCCGAAATAATCTGGAATCACCCCTCCACTTT. Residues: CATRNNLESPLHF.

This clonotype was seen at least ten times. This chain links TRBV5-1 with TRBJ1-1; D remains ambiguous. Germline CDR1 SGHRS, CDR2 YFSETQ. The CDR3 runs 14 residues. Trimming left V 5 bases short and J 5 bases short, with 16 bases between. Written as DNA, the CDR3 is TGCGCCAGCAGGGAGGAGGAAGTATCGACTGAAGCTTTCTTT. Its protein is CASREEEVSTEAFF.

This clonotype was seen only a few times. This sequence may be a read error, since a much larger clone differs from it by one base. The chain employs TRBV3-1 and TRBJ2-1, with TRBD1 matching 7 bases. Trimming removed 0 bases from V and 9 bases from J; junction bases left unmatched: 8. The CDR3 length is 15 residues. Germline values: CDR1 LGHDT, CDR2 YNNKEL (reference sequence). The CDR3 region is CASSQDDRESSEQFF. The CDR3 bases are TGTGCCAGCAGCCAAGATGACAGGGAGAGTAGTGAGCAGTTCTTC.

This clonotype was observed many times. The chain is built from TRBV28 and TRBJ1-2; TRBD1 matches at 8 bases. The V and J ends lost 8 bases and 0 bases, in that order; junction bases with no gene match: 2. Germline CDR1 is MDHEN and CDR2 is SYDVKM. There are 13 residues in the CDR3. This CDR3 is CASRQGSNYGYTF. The CDR3 region has the DNA TGTGCCAGCCGACAGGGGTCTAACTATGGCTACACCTTC.

This clonotype is termed medium-sized. The V and J genes are TRBV5-1 and TRBJ2-5, with D perhaps assigned TRBD1 or TRBD2 (5 bases each). Germline lookup yields CDR1 SGHRS and CDR2 YFSETQ. Trimming pared 3 bases from V and 3 bases from J, leaving 9 bases between. CDR3 size: 13 residues. For the CDR3, the DNA is TGCGCCAGCAGCTCGCAGGGAGAAGAGACCCAGTACTTC. This gives the protein CASSSQGEETQYF.

The table lists this clonotype with many counts. The chain recombines TRBV20-1 with TRBJ2-7; D possibly corresponds to TRBD2 (6 bases). Trimming cost V 2 bases and J 2 bases, with 22 bases left between them. CDR3 length: 17 amino acids. Germline V gene data show CDR1 as DFQATT and CDR2 as SNEGSKA (reference sequence). The CDR3 is CSARPGLETGIPYEQYF. CDR3 nucleotides: TGCAGTGCTAGACCGGGACTCGAAACCGGAATCCCCTACGAGCAGTACTTC.

For this clonotype: Mismatch with germline at one junction end may stem from a read error. The chain links TRBV7-9 to TRBJ1-6, with D possibly being TRBD1 (5 bases). Germline values: CDR1 SEHNR, CDR2 FQNEAQ (reference sequence). This CDR3 has 14 residues. CDR3: CASNSQGWNSPLHF. The CDR3 DNA follows: TGTGCCAGCAACTCTCAGGGCTGGAATTCACCCCTCCATTTT.

This clonotype was detected ten times or more. The chain carries TRBV27 and TRBJ1-1; D unclear. V lost 3 bases to trimming and J lost 4 bases, with 9 bases between them. The CDR3 has 13 amino acids. In germline, CDR1 is MNHEY, CDR2 SMNVEV (reference sequence). CDR3 nucleotides: TGTGCCAGCAGTTTTGGGTTGGGCACTGAAGCTTTCTTT. This sequence encodes CASSFGLGTEAFF.

The chain uses TRBV29-1 and TRBJ1-2, with 9 nucleotides matching TRBD1. The CDR3 runs 11 residues. V gave up 7 bases and J gave up 14 bases; unmatched junction bases: 11. Germline V gene data show CDR1 as SQVTM and CDR2 as ANQGSEA. CDR3 bases: TGCAGCGCCAACCTAGGACAGGGGACAACCTTC. Its protein is CSANLGQGTTF.

This clonotype has ten or more counts. V gene TRBV15 combines with J gene TRBJ1-6; D not resolved. Between the trimmed V and J ends, which lost 5 bases and 0 bases, there was a span of 5 bases. The CDR3 is 14 amino acids. Germline-derived CDR1 and CDR2 are LNHNV and YYDKDF (reference sequence). The CDR3 protein is CATSGSSYNSPLHF. CDR3 bases: TGTGCCACCAGCGGAAGCTCCTATAATTCACCCCTCCACTTT.

The table lists this clonotype with many counts. The V and J genes are TRBV28 and TRBJ1-4; no reliable D call. Germline assignment: CDR1 MDHEN and CDR2 SYDVKM. V was clipped by 5 bases and J by 12 bases, with 13 bases between them. The CDR3 totals 12 residues. The CDR3 DNA sequence: TGTGCCAGCAGTACACCGACCGCCGAACTGTTTTTT. It is translated as CASSTPTAELFF.

This clonotype was recorded many times. This chain links TRBV6-6 with TRBJ2-5; TRBD1 might be the D (5 bases). The CDR3 length is 14 residues. In germline, CDR1 is MNHNY, CDR2 SVGAGI (reference sequence). Trimming pared 8 bases from V and 5 bases from J, leaving 18 bases between. CDR3 coding DNA: TGTGCCAGCTCTAGGATCAGGGTTGGGGAGACCCAGTACTTC. It codes for CASSRIRVGETQYF.

This clonotype was observed at least ten times. The chain recombines TRBV7-2 with TRBJ2-7; 8 bases are shared with TRBD1. J gave up 1 base and V 5 bases, and 4 bases lay outside the gene matches. CDR1 is SGHTA and CDR2 is FQGNSA in the germline V gene. The CDR3 spans 14 residues. CDR3 nucleotides: TGTGCCAGCAGCGCCAGACAGGGGTCCTACGAGCAGTACTTC. Translating gives CASSARQGSYEQYF.